The sequence of this T cell receptor (beta chain) was determined in a study of blood T cell repertoires in COVID-19. Overall study context: Collection of acute and convalescent COVID-19 samples took place in the United States, Italy and Spain. The cDNA or gDNA used as material had been derived from T cells, B-cell-depleted T cells, or PBMCs.

Authors' data handling: Reference gene primer amplification gave estimated nucleated cell counts. TCRdb's table, derived via immunoSEQ multiplex PCR, lists solely in-frame clones and lacks some. Clonal size and the V and J genes are those of that table, whereas D and trimming came from the DNA. The repertoire holds 150,000 to 200,000 clones, with approximately 81% as singletons. Trimming cost V 1 base and J 6 bases, with 9 bases left between them. This CDR3 spans 14 amino acids. Germline CDR1 SGHAT, CDR2 FQNNGV. The specimen sequenced was peripheral blood. The rearrangement joins TRBV11-2 to TRBJ2-2; D is uncertain. This sequence was found in a middle-aged man with acute or convalescent COVID-19. The DNA for the CDR3 is TGTGCCAGCAGCTTAGGATCCGGTGCCGGGGAGCTGTTTTTT. This gives the protein CASSLGSGAGELFF.